These 3 T cell receptor beta chains came from one sample sequenced in a study of blood T cell repertoires in COVID-19. Assay: immunoSEQ multiplex PCR; the TCRdb copy retains only in-frame clones and omits some. The table records hundreds of thousands of clones, just over 85% of them present only once. The sequencing sample was made of PBMCs or T cells enriched from blood (not recorded which). These receptor sequences come from a woman between 35 and 50 years old with acute COVID-19.

The chain links TRBV28 to TRBJ2-7; possible D gene TRBD1, 6 bases. This CDR3 spans 14 amino acids. V was trimmed by 3 bases and J by 5 bases, leaving 14 bases between them. Germline lookup yields CDR1 MDHEN and CDR2 SYDVKM. In nucleotides, the CDR3 is TGTGCCAGCAGTTTGCGAGGGGGAAAGAACGAGCAGTACTTC. It yields the protein CASSLRGGKNEQYF.

The V and J genes are TRBV12-3 or TRBV12-4 and TRBJ2-7; D perhaps matches TRBD2 (5 bases). V was cut by 5 bases and J by 4 bases, with 12 bases left in between. The CDR3 has 13 residues. The CDR3 here is CASSPLGSYEQYF. The DNA for the CDR3 is TGTGCCAGCAGTCCTCTAGGGAGTTACGAGCAGTACTTC.

The chain couples TRBV7-9 to TRBJ2-7; TRBD2 matches 7 bases. Trimming removed 10 bases from V and 3 bases from J; junction bases left unmatched: 6. Per germline, CDR1 SEHNR and CDR2 FQNEAQ (reference sequence). CDR3 length: 12 residues. For the CDR3, the DNA is TGTGCCACCGGACTAGTGGGCTACGAGCAGTACTTC. Its protein product is CATGLVGYEQYF.